This TCR beta chain was documented in a study of blood T cell repertoires in COVID-19. Germline V gives CDR1 MDHEN, CDR2 SYDVKM. This CDR3 spans 12 amino acids. The data were produced by immunoSEQ multiplex PCR, yet TCRdb's version contains in-frame clones alone and is incomplete. The sample lists a few hundred thousand clones, 90% occurring once. Comment on this clone: At one of its ends the junction is not consistent with the germline gene, which may arise from a read error.

J is TRBJ2-7 and V is TRBV28, with 9 nucleotides matching TRBD2. Sequencing was performed on peripheral blood. This receptor was identified in a woman between 25 and 40 years old with COVID-19, enrolled during active disease. CDR3 bases: TGTGCCAGCAGTTTAAGGGGAATAGCGGGAGAATTC. Translation: CASSLRGIAGEF. The full variable domain, with the rest looked up from reference TRBV28 and TRBJ2-7, is DVKVTQSSRYLVKRTGEKVFLECVQDMDHENMFWYRQDPGLGLRLIYFSYDVKMKEKGDIPEGYSVSREKKERFSLILESASTNQTSMYLCASSLRGIAGEFGPGTRLTVT.